This TCR beta chain was captured by sequencing in a study of blood T cell repertoires in COVID-19. Whole-study context: T cells, B-cell-depleted T cells, or PBMCs provided the cDNA or gDNA that served as material.

TCRdb keeps only in-frame clones here, not all; method: immunoSEQ multiplex PCR. The sample contains about 150,000 clones, roughly four fifths of which appear only once. Sequencing was carried out using peripheral blood. The receptor was isolated from a human donor with acute or convalescent COVID-19. The donor label of this sample is uncertain.

The CDR3 loop is CASNPGTGVDEQFF. The CDR3 coding sequence is TGTGCCAGCAACCCCGGGACAGGGGTCGATGAGCAGTTCTTC. The chain joins TRBV6-5 to TRBJ2-1; 10 bases are shared with TRBD1. The junction had 8 bases not matched to a gene; V was cut back by 7 bases and J by 8 bases. CDR3 size: 14 residues. Germline-derived CDR1 and CDR2 are MNHEY and SVGAGI.